Each of the 5 T cell receptor beta chains below was sequenced from the same sample in a study of T cell repertoires in cytomegalovirus infection. Using its own MiXCR run on the reads, TCRdb lists one record per CDR3 protein. The sample yields 200,000 or so distinct CDR3 sequences, around 40% seen once. These receptors have no identified antigens. The source material was CD8+ T cells from cultured PBMCs, sampled from culture after CMV antigen stimulation. The source of these receptors is a human donor in good health (CMV status not recorded). Some clones in this sample may be carry-over from other donors' samples.

This clonotype showed up just a few times. The rearrangement uses TRBV12-5 and TRBJ2-2; 8 bases line up with TRBD2. The CDR3 sequence is 18 residues long. Germline V gene lookup returns CDR1 LGHNT and CDR2 FRNRAP. J was trimmed by 0 bases and V by 6 bases; bases with no gene match: 12. CDR3 DNA sequence: TGTGCTAGTGGGGGTAACGAGCGGGGGCCCTCGAACACCGGGGAGCTGTTTTTT. It is translated as CASGGNERGPSNTGELFF. The full variable domain, rest sourced from reference TRBV12-5 and TRBJ2-2, is DARVTQTPRHKVTEMGQEVTMRCQPILGHNTVFWYRQTMMQGLELLAYFRNRAPLDDSGMPKDRFSAEMPDATLATLKIQPSEPRDSAVYFCASGGNERGPSNTGELFFGEGSRLTVL.

This clonotype was picked up many times. The rearrangement links TRBV7-8 to TRBJ2-1, with 9 bases identical to TRBD2. The CDR3 contains 19 residues. The germline CDR1 and CDR2 sequences are SGHVS and FQNEAQ. J gave up 2 bases and V 5 bases, and 16 bases lay outside the gene matches. CDR3 protein: CASSPVRGKEREAYNEQFF. CDR3 in DNA: TGTGCCAGCAGCCCAGTGAGAGGGAAAGAGCGGGAGGCCTACAATGAGCAGTTCTTC.

This clonotype was detected a few times. The V and J genes are TRBV5-4 and TRBJ2-5; D uncertain. The CDR3 length is 12 residues. CDR1 and CDR2 (germline): SGHNT, YYREEE (reference sequence). Trimming left V 2 bases short and J 5 bases short, with 7 bases between. CDR3 region: CASSFGSETQYF. The CDR3 nucleotides read TGTGCCAGCAGCTTTGGTTCGGAGACCCAGTACTTC.

There are a few counts of this clonotype. The V call is TRBV25-1, the J call TRBJ2-7, with 7 bases fitting TRBD2. J was trimmed by 6 bases and V by 2 bases; bases with no gene match: 4. Looked up from germline, CDR1 is MGHDK and CDR2 is SYGVNS. This CDR3 contains 13 residues. CDR3 amino acids: CASSEAGAGEQYF. The CDR3 DNA reads as TGTGCCAGCAGTGAAGCGGGAGCGGGCGAGCAGTACTTC.

The V call is TRBV10-3, the J call TRBJ1-5, with D tentatively TRBD1 (5 bases). The germline gives CDR1 ENHRY, CDR2 SYGVKD. The CDR3 is 15 amino acids. V gave up 2 bases and J gave up 2 bases, with 10 bases separating them. The CDR3 loop is CAISEGGIGNQPQHF. The CDR3 DNA is TGTGCCATCAGTGAGGGGGGAATCGGCAATCAGCCCCAGCATTTT.